These 7 T cell receptor beta chains were sequenced from one sample in a study of blood T cell repertoires in COVID-19. Clones were read by immunoSEQ multiplex PCR, and TCRdb kept only the in-frame ones, dropping some. Among a few hundred thousand clones listed, over 75% were seen once. Material: peripheral blood. These receptor sequences come from a woman between 45 and 65 years old who had recovered from COVID-19.

The rearrangement joins TRBV24-1 to TRBJ2-1; D unresolved. V lost 5 bases to trimming and J lost 7 bases, with 5 bases between them. The CDR3 runs 11 residues. The germline V gene encodes CDR1 KGHDR and CDR2 SFDVKD. The CDR3 spells CATSGVNEQFF. The CDR3 nucleotides are TGTGCCACCAGTGGAGTTAATGAGCAGTTCTTC.

The gene calls are TRBV28 and TRBJ1-5, with a weak D call TRBD1 (6 bases). With 3 bases removed from V and 6 bases from J, the gap between germline ends came to 18 bases. The germline V gene encodes CDR1 MDHEN and CDR2 SYDVKM. This CDR3 is built from 16 residues. In DNA form, the CDR3 reads TGTGCCAGCAGTTTGGGTTTGGGGGCGCGCAGTCAGCCCCAGCATTTT. Protein product: CASSLGLGARSQPQHF.

V gene TRBV30 combines with J gene TRBJ1-4; no definite D call. CDR1 GTSNPN and CDR2 SVGIG come from the germline V gene (reference sequence). The CDR3 extends over 14 amino acids. V lost 3 bases to trimming and J lost 8 bases, with 16 bases between them. The CDR3 protein is CAWRSPGRPEKLFF. CDR3 DNA: TGTGCCTGGAGGTCGCCAGGCAGGCCCGAAAAACTGTTTTTT.

This clone came up once. The genes are TRBV27 and TRBJ1-4, with D unclear. CDR1 and CDR2 (germline): MNHEY, SMNVEV (reference sequence). Trimming stripped 5 bases from V and 2 bases from J, with 9 bases between. The CDR3 loop spans 14 amino acids. The CDR3 region is CASSPAGTNEKLFF. CDR3 in DNA: TGTGCCAGCAGTCCGGCCGGGACTAATGAAAAACTGTTTTTT.

The rearrangement links TRBV6-5 to TRBJ2-1; TRBD2 matches at 8 bases. Germline assignment: CDR1 MNHEY and CDR2 SVGAGI. V dropped 2 bases and J dropped 9; count of bases not matched to a gene: 12. The CDR3 totals 16 residues. CDR3: CASSYRGGLGSGEQFF. As DNA, the CDR3 is TGTGCCAGCAGTTACCGGGGGGGCCTCGGTTCGGGTGAGCAGTTCTTC.

The chain carries TRBV6-5 and TRBJ1-1, with TRBD1 matching 8 bases. The CDR3 runs to 13 residues. Germline V lookup: CDR1 MNHEY, CDR2 SVGAGI. Trimming took 6 bases from V and 14 from J; bases not matched to a gene: 14. Written as DNA, the CDR3 is TGTGCCAGCAGCGAGGCCGCAGGGACAGGAAAGTTCTTT. It translates to CASSEAAGTGKFF.

This clone was picked up a small number of times. This rearrangement joins TRBV2 to TRBJ1-5; D is possibly TRBD1 (5 bases). CDR1 SNHLY and CDR2 FYNNEI come from the germline V gene. CDR3 length: 15 amino acids. Trimming took off 5 bases at V and 3 bases at J, with 14 bases between the two ends. The CDR3 bases are TGTGCCAGCAGTCAACCAGGGATGGACAATCAGCCCCAGCATTTT. Protein: CASSQPGMDNQPQHF.